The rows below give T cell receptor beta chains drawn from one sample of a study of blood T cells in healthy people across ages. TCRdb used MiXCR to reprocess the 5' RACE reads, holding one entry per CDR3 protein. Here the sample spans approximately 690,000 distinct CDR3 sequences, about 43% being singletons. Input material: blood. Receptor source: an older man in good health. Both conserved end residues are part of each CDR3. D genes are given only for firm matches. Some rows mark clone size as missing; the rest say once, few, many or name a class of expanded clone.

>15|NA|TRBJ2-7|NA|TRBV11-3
CASSLAPGPEYEQYF
TGTGCCAGCAGCTTAGCCCCCGGACCAGAGTACGAGCAGTACTTC
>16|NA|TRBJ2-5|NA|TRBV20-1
CSARDRPARGGETQYF
TGCAGTGCTAGAGATAGGCCAGCCAGGGGAGGAGAGACCCAGTACTTC
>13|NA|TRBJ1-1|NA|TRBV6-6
CASRAYVIPEAFF
TGTGCCAGCAGGGCTTATGTAATCCCTGAAGCTTTCTTT
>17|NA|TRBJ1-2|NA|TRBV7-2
CASSLAVLGGSNYGYTF
TGTGCCAGCAGCTTAGCCGTATTAGGGGGTTCTAACTATGGCTACACCTTC
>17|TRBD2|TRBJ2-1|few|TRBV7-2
CASSLGTSGRGNNEQFF
TGTGCCAGCAGCTTAGGGACTAGCGGGAGGGGGAACAATGAGCAGTTCTTC
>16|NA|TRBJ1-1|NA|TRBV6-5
CASSPRGGWMNTEAFF
TGTGCCAGCAGTCCTAGGGGTGGCTGGATGAACACTGAAGCTTTCTTT
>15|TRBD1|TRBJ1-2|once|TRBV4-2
CASSQVGQGDHGYTF
TGTGCCAGCAGCCAAGTGGGGCAGGGGGACCATGGCTACACCTTC
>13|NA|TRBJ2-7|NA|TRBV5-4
CASSLPGVNEQYF
TGTGCCAGCAGCTTACCGGGAGTGAACGAGCAGTACTTC
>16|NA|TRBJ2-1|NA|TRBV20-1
CSARISWRGSYNEQFF
TGCAGTGCTAGGATATCATGGCGGGGTTCCTACAATGAGCAGTTCTTC
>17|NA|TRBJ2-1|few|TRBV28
CASSLISGAMLYNEQFF
TGTGCCAGCAGTTTAATAAGCGGCGCAATGTTATACAATGAGCAGTTCTTC
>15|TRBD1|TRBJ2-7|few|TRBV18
CASSPGTGASYEQYF
TGTGCCAGCTCACCAGGGACAGGGGCGTCCTACGAGCAGTACTTC
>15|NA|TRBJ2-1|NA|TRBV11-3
CASSLGRRDSNEQFF
TGTGCCAGCAGCTTAGGGAGGCGGGACTCGAATGAGCAGTTCTTC
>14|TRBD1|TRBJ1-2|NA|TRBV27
CASRNTGGGYGYTF
TGTGCCAGCAGAAACACAGGGGGCGGCTATGGCTACACCTTC
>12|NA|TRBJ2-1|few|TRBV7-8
CASARSYNEQFF
TGTGCCAGTGCCCGGTCTTACAATGAGCAGTTCTTC
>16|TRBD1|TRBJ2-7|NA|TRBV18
CASSSFIGQGDGEQYF
TGTGCCAGCTCATCTTTCATCGGACAGGGGGATGGCGAACAGTACTTC
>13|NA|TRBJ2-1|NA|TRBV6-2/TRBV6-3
CASRNSSYNEQFF
TGTGCCAGCAGGAACAGCTCCTACAATGAGCAGTTCTTC
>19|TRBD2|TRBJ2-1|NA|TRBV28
CASSLRPGTSGGASSEQFF
TGTGCCAGCAGTTTACGTCCAGGGACTAGCGGGGGGGCCTCGAGTGAGCAGTTCTTC
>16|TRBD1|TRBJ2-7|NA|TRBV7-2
CASSFVQGAISYEQYF
TGTGCCAGCAGCTTTGTCCAGGGGGCTATCTCCTACGAGCAGTACTTC
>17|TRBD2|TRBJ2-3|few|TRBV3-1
CASSQDKLAGATDTQYF
TGTGCCAGCAGCCAAGATAAACTAGCGGGGGCCACAGATACGCAGTATTTT
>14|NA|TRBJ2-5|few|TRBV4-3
CASSQDPFGNEQYF
TGCGCCAGCAGCCAGGACCCTTTTGGGAATGAGCAGTACTTC
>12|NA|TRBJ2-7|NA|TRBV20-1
CSATVTGYEQYF
TGCAGTGCCACTGTGACGGGCTACGAGCAGTACTTC
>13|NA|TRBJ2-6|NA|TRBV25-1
CASSGPGANVLTF
TGTGCCAGCAGTGGTCCTGGGGCCAACGTCCTGACTTTC
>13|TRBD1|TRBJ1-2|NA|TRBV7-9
CASSTGGNYGYTF
TGTGCCAGCAGCACAGGGGGTAACTATGGCTACACCTTC
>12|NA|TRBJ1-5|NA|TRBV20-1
CSASGLDQPQHF
TGCAGTGCTAGTGGGTTGGATCAGCCCCAGCATTTT
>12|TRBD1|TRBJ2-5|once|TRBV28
CAARRGRETQYF
TGTGCGGCGCGAAGGGGGCGAGAGACCCAGTACTTC
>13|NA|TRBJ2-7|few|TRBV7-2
CASSLVEFHEQYF
TGTGCCAGCAGCTTAGTGGAGTTCCACGAGCAGTACTTC
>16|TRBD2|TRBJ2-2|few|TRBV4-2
CASSQLNPSGPGELFF
TGTGCCAGCAGCCAACTTAACCCTAGCGGGCCCGGGGAGCTGTTTTTT
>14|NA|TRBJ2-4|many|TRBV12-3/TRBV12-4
CASSLGRGPNIQYF
TGTGCCAGCAGTTTAGGCAGGGGCCCAAACATTCAGTACTTC
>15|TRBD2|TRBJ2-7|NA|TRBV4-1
CASSREAGSVSEQYF
TGCGCCAGCAGCCGAGAAGCGGGGTCGGTCAGCGAGCAGTACTTC
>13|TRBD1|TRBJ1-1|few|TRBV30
CAWRSPGTGKAFF
TGTGCCTGGAGGAGCCCCGGGACAGGTAAAGCTTTCTTT
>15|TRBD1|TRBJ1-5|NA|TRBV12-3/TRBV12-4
CASRAGTGVNQPQHF
TGTGCCAGCAGGGCCGGGACAGGGGTCAATCAGCCCCAGCATTTT
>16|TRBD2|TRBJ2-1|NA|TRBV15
CATSRDSPLAGGEQFF
TGTGCCACCAGCAGAGATAGCCCCCTAGCGGGAGGCGAGCAGTTCTTC
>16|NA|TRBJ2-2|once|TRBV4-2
CASSQVLGAGPGELFF
TGTGCCAGCAGCCAAGTATTGGGGGCAGGGCCCGGGGAGCTGTTTTTT
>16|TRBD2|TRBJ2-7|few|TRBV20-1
CSARDYGEGGPYEQYF
TGCAGTGCTAGAGATTACGGGGAGGGAGGCCCGTACGAGCAGTACTTC
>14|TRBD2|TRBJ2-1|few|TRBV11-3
CASSLGLASDEQFF
TGTGCCAGCAGCTTAGGACTAGCTAGCGATGAGCAGTTCTTC
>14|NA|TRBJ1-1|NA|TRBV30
CAWSRPVEITEAFF
TGTGCCTGGAGTAGGCCGGTTGAAATCACTGAAGCTTTCTTT
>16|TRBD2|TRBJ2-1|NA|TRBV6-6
CATQPGLAISYNEQFF
TGTGCCACTCAACCGGGACTAGCTATCTCCTACAATGAGCAGTTCTTC
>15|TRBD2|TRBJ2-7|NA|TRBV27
CASSLYVAGGTEQYF
TGTGCCAGCAGTTTATATGTAGCGGGAGGGACTGAGCAGTACTTC
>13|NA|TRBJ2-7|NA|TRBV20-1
CSALDNPDKEQYF
TGCAGTGCTTTGGACAACCCGGACAAAGAGCAGTACTTC
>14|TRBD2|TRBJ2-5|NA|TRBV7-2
CASSGTSGRNEQYF
TGTGCCAGCAGCGGTACTAGCGGGAGGAATGAGCAGTACTTC
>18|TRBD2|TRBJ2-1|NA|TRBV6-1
CASSLHGTSGRFNNEQFF
TGTGCCAGCAGCCTACACGGGACTAGCGGGAGGTTCAACAATGAGCAGTTCTTC
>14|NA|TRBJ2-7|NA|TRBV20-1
CSARKGQLYNEQYF
TGCAGTGCTAGAAAGGGACAACTGTACAATGAGCAGTACTTC
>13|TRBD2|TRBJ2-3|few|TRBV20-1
CSVGTSGRDTQYF
TGCAGTGTCGGGACTAGCGGGAGAGATACGCAGTATTTT
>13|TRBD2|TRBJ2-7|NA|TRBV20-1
CSAWGTSGTREYF
TGCAGTGCTTGGGGGACTAGCGGGACCAGGGAGTACTTC
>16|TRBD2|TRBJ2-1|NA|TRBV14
CASSQSAGGVYNEQFF
TGTGCCAGCAGCCAATCTGCGGGGGGGGTATACAATGAGCAGTTCTTC